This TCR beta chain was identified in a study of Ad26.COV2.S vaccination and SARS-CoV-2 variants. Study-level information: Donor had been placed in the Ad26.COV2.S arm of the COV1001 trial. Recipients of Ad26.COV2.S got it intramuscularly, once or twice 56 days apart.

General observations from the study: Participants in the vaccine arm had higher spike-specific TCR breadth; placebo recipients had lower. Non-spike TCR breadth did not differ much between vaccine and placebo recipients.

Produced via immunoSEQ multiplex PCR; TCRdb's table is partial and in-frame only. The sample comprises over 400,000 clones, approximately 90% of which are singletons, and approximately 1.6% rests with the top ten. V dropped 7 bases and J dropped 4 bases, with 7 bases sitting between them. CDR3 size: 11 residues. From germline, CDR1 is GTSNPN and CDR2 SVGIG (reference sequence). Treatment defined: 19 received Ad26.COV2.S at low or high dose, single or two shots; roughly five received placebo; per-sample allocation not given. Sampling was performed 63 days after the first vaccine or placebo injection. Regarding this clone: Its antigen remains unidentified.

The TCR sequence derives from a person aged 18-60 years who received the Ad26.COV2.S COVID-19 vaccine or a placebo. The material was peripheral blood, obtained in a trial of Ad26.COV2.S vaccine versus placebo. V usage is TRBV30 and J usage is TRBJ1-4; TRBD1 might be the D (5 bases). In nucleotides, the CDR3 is TGTGCCTTGGGGGGTAATGAAAAACTGTTTTTT. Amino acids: CALGGNEKLFF. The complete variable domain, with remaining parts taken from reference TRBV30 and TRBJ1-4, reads SQTIHQWPATLVQPVGSPLSLECTVEGTSNPNLYWYRQAAGRGLQLLFYSVGIGQISSEVPQNLSASRPQDRQFILSSKKLLLSDSGFYLCALGGNEKLFFGSGTQLSVL.